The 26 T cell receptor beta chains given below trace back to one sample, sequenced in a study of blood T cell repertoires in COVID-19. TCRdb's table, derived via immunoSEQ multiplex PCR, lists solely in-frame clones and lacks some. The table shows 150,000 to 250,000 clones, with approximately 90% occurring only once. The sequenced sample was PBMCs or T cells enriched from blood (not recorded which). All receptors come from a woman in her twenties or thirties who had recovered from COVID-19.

CDR3 DNA: TGCGCCAGCAGCTGGGCGGGACAGGGGAGAAACAATGAGCAGTTCTTC. This sequence encodes CASSWAGQGRNNEQFF. The V gene is TRBV5-1, the J gene TRBJ2-1, with 10 bases matching TRBD1. CDR3 length: 16 residues. The V and J ends lost 3 bases and 5 bases, in that order; junction bases with no gene match: 8. Per the germline V gene, CDR1 is SGHRS and CDR2 is YFSETQ.

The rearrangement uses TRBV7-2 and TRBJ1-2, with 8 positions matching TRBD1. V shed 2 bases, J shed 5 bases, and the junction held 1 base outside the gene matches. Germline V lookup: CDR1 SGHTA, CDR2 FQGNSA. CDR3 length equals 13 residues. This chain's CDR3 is CASSLTGGYGYTF. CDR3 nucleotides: TGTGCCAGCAGCTTAACAGGGGGTTATGGCTACACCTTC.

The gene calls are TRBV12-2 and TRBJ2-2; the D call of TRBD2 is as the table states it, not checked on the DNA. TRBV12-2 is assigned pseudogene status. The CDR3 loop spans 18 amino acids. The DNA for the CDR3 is TGTGCAAGTCGCTCCGGACTAGCGGGGGCCCGGGGGAGCGGGGAGCTGTTTTTT. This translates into CASRSGLAGARGSGELFF.

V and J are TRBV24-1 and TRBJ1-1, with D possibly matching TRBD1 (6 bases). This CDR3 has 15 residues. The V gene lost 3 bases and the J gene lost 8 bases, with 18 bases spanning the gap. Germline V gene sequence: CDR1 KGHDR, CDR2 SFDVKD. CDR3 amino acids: CATSDPRGATPEAFF. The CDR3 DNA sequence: TGTGCCACCAGTGATCCCCGGGGGGCCACCCCCGAAGCTTTCTTT.

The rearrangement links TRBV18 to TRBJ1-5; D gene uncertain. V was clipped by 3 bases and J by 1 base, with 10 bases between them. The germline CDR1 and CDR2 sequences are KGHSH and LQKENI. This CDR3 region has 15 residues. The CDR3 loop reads CASSPRGASNQPQHF. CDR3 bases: TGTGCCAGCTCACCGCGGGGAGCCAGCAATCAGCCCCAGCATTTT.

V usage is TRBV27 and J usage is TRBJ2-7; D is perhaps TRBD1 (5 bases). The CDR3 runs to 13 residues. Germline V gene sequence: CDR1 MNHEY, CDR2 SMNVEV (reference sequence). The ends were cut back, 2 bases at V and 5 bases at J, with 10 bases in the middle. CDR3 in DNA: TGTGCCAGCAGTTTAGGCAGGGCCGACGAGCAGTACTTC. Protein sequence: CASSLGRADEQYF.

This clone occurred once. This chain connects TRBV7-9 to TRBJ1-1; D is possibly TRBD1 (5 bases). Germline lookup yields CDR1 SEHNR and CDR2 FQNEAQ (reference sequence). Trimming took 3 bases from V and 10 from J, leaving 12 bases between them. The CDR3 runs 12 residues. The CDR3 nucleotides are TGTGCCAGCAGCTTCAGGGAAACGACAGCTTTCTTT. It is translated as CASSFRETTAFF.

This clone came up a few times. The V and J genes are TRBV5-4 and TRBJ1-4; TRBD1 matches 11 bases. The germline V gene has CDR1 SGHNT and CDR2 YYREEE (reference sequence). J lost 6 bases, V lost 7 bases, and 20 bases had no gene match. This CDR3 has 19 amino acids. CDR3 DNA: TGTGCCAGCGGGAAGATTGGCGGGACAGGGGGTAGAGGAGATGAAAAACTGTTTTTT. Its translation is CASGKIGGTGGRGDEKLFF. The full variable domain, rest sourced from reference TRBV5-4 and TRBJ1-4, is ETGVTQSPTHLIKTRGQQVTLRCSSQSGHNTVSWYQQALGQGPQFIFQYYREEENGRGNFPPRFSGLQFPNYSSELNVNALELDDSALYLCASGKIGGTGGRGDEKLFFGSGTQLSVL.

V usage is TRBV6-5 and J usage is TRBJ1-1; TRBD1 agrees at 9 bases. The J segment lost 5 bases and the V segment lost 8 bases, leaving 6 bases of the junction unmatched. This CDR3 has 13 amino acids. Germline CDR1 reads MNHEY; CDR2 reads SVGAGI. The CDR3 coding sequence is TGTGCCAGCCGGACAGGGGAAGGGACTGAAGCTTTCTTT. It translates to CASRTGEGTEAFF.

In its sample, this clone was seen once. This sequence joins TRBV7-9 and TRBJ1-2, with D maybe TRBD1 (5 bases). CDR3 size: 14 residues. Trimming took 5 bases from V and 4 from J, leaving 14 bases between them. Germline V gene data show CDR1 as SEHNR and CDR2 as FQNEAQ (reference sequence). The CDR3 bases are TGTGCCAGCAGCACCACCGACGGGGGCTATGGCTACACCTTC. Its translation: CASSTTDGGYGYTF.

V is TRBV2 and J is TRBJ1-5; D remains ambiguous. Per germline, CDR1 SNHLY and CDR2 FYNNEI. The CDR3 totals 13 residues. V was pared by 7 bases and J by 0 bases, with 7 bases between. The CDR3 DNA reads TGTGCCAGCACTTTATATAGCAATCAGCCCCAGCATTTT. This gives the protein CASTLYSNQPQHF.

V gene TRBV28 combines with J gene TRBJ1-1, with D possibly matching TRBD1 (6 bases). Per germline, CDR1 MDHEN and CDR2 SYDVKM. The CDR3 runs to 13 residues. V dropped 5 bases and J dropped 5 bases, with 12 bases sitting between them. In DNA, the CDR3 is TGTGCCAGCAGTCGATACACAGGGACTGAAGCTTTCTTT. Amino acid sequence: CASSRYTGTEAFF.

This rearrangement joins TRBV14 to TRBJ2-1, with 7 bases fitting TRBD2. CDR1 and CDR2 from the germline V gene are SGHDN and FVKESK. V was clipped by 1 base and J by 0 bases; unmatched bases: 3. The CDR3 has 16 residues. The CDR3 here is CASSQVGGSSYNEQFF. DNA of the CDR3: TGTGCCAGCAGCCAAGTCGGGGGGAGCTCCTACAATGAGCAGTTCTTC. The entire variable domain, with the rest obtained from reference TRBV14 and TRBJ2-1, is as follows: EAGVTQFPSHSVIEKGQTVTLRCDPISGHDNLYWYRRVMGKEIKFLLHFVKESKQDESGMPNNRFLAERTGGTYSTLKVQPAELEDSGVYFCASSQVGGSSYNEQFFGPGTRLTVL.

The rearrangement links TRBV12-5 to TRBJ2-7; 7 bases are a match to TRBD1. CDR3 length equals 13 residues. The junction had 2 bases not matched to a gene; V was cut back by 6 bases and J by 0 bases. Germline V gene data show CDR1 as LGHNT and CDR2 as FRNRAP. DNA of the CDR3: TGTGCTAGTGGCCGGGACAGCTCCTACGAGCAGTACTTC. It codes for CASGRDSSYEQYF. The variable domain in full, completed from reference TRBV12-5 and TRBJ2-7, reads DARVTQTPRHKVTEMGQEVTMRCQPILGHNTVFWYRQTMMQGLELLAYFRNRAPLDDSGMPKDRFSAEMPDATLATLKIQPSEPRDSAVYFCASGRDSSYEQYFGPGTRLTVT.

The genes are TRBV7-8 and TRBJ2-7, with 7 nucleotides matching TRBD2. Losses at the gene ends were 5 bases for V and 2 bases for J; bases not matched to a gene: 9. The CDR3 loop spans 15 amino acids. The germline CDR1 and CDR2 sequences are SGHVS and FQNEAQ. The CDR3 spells CASSLRASGAYEQYF. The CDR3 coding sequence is TGTGCCAGCAGCCTAAGAGCTAGCGGAGCCTACGAGCAGTACTTC.

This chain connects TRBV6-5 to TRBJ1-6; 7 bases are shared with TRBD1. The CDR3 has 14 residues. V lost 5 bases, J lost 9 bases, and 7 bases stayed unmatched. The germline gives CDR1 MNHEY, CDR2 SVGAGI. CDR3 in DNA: TGTGCCAGCAGTCGAGGGGGCTCGGGTTCACCCCTCCACTTT. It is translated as CASSRGGSGSPLHF.

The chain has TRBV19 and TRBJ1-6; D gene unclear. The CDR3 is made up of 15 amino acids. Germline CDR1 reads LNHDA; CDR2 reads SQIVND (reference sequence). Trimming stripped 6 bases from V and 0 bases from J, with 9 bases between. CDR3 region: CASRLQLSYNSPLHF. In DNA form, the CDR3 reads TGTGCCAGTAGGTTACAGCTCTCCTATAATTCACCCCTCCACTTT.

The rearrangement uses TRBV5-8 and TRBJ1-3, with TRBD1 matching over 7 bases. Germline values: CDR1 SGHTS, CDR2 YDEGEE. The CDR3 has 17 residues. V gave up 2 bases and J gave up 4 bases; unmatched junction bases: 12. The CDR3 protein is CASSFWNRQGEGNTIYF. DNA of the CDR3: TGTGCCAGCAGCTTTTGGAACCGACAGGGTGAAGGAAACACCATATATTTT.

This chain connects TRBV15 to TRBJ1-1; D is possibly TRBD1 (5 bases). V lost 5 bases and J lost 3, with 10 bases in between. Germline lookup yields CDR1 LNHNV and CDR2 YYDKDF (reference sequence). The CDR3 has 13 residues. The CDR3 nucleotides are TGTGCCACCAGCTCCGGGGGGGACACTGAAGCTTTCTTT. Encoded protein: CATSSGGDTEAFF.

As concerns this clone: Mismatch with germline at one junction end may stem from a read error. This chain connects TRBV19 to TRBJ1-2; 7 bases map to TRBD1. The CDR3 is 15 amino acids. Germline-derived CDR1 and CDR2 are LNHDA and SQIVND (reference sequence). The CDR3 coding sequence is TGTGCCAGTACCGTACCGACAGGGATTAACTATGGCCACACCTTC. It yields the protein CASTVPTGINYGHTF.

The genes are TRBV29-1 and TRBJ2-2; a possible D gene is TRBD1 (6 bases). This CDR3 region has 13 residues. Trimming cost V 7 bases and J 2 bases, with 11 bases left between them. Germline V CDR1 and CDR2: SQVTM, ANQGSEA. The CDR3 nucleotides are TGCAGCGCGGACAGAGACAACACCGGGGAGCTGTTTTTT. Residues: CSADRDNTGELFF.

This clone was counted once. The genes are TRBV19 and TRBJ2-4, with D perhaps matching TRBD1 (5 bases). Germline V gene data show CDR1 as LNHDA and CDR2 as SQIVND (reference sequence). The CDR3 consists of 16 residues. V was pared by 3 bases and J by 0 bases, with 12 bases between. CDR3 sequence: CASSMDLQGAKNIQYF. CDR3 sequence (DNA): TGTGCCAGTAGTATGGACCTCCAGGGAGCCAAAAACATTCAGTACTTC. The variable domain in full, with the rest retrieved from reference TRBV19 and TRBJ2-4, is DGGITQSPKYLFRKEGQNVTLSCEQNLNHDAMYWYRQDPGQGLRLIYYSQIVNDFQKGDIAEGYSVSREKKESFPLTVTSAQKNPTAFYLCASSMDLQGAKNIQYFGAGTRLSVL.

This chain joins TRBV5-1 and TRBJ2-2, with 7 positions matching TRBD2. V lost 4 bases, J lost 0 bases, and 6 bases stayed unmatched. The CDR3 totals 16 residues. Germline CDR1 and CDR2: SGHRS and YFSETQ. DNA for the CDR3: TGCGCCAGCAGCCTTCTGGGACTACCGAACACCGGGGAGCTGTTTTTT. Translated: CASSLLGLPNTGELFF.

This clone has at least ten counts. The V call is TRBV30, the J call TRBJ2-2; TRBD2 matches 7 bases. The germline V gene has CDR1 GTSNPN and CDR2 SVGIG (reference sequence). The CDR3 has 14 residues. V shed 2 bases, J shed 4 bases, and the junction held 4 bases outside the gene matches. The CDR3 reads CAWSTLAVTGELFF. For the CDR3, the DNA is TGTGCCTGGAGTACCCTAGCGGTCACCGGGGAGCTGTTTTTT.

As DNA, the CDR3 is TGTGCCTGGAGTGTCACTAGCAGTGGGGAGACCCAGTACTTC. Translating gives CAWSVTSSGETQYF. This chain uses TRBV30 with TRBJ2-5; the D gene is possibly TRBD2 (6 bases). The germline V and J ends were trimmed by 0 bases and 5 bases, with 13 bases remaining between them. Germline CDR1 reads GTSNPN; CDR2 reads SVGIG (reference sequence). The CDR3 contains 14 residues.

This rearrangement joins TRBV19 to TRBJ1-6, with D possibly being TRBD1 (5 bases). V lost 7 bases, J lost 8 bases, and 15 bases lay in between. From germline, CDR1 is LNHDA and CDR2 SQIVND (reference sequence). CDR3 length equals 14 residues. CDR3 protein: CASNARAGYSPLHF. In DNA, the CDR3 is TGTGCCAGTAACGCCCGGGCAGGGTATTCACCCCTCCACTTT.